Shown below are 21 T cell receptor beta chains from a single sample sequenced in a study of cytomegalovirus exposure and HLA in healthy donors. The PCR made use of 60 Vbeta and 13 Jbeta primers. The data were produced by immunoSEQ multiplex PCR, yet TCRdb's version contains in-frame clones alone and is incomplete. The repertoire holds roughly 98,000 clones, with approximately 72% as singletons. Sample: PBMCs. The receptor set was obtained from a female donor in good health and CMV-seropositive.

The V and J genes are TRBV28 and TRBJ2-7; tentatively, D is TRBD2 (7 bases). V was shortened by 5 bases and J by 0 bases, with 14 bases between the two germline ends. There are 15 residues in the CDR3. Germline CDR1 reads MDHEN; CDR2 reads SYDVKM. In DNA, the CDR3 is TGTGCCAGCAGTCCGACGGGGGGCCGCTCCTACGAGCAGTACTTC. Its protein product is CASSPTGGRSYEQYF.

This clone was seen a handful of times. V usage is TRBV29-1 and J usage is TRBJ2-7; 7 bases line up with TRBD2. Germline values: CDR1 SQVTM, CDR2 ANQGSEA. This CDR3 has 13 residues. V was clipped by 0 bases and J by 6 bases; unmatched bases: 5. The CDR3 loop reads CSVEETLASEQYF. In DNA, the CDR3 is TGCAGCGTTGAAGAGACACTAGCGTCCGAGCAGTACTTC.

The genes are TRBV28 and TRBJ1-5; no clear D gene. The CDR3 extends over 17 amino acids. Germline CDR1 reads MDHEN; CDR2 reads SYDVKM. Trimming removed 6 bases at V and 4 bases at J, with 22 bases between. CDR3 amino acids: CASSRRWQLVPNQPQHF. CDR3 nucleotide sequence: TGTGCCAGCAGCCGCAGGTGGCAGTTGGTCCCAAATCAGCCCCAGCATTTT.

V usage is TRBV7-8 and J usage is TRBJ2-3; D might be TRBD2 (5 bases). CDR1 is SGHVS and CDR2 is FQNEAQ in the germline V gene. With 1 base removed from V and 12 bases from J, the gap between germline ends came to 26 bases. This CDR3 is built from 17 residues. Here the CDR3 reads CASSLERYGLSGLPQYF. CDR3 DNA sequence: TGTGCCAGCAGCTTAGAGCGTTACGGCTTGAGCGGTCTCCCCCAGTATTTT. Full variable domain (outside the CDR3, taken from reference TRBV7-8 and TRBJ2-3): GAGVSQSPRYKVAKRGQDVALRCDPISGHVSLFWYQQALGQGPEFLTYFQNEAQLDKSGLPSDRFFAERPEGSVSTLKIQRTQQEDSAVYLCASSLERYGLSGLPQYFGPGTRLTVL.

The chain has TRBV10-3 and TRBJ1-6; tentatively, D is TRBD1 (5 bases). The CDR3 is made up of 14 amino acids. The V and J ends lost 7 bases and 11 bases respectively, with 18 bases between them. Germline V gives CDR1 ENHRY, CDR2 SYGVKD. The CDR3 nucleotides are TGTGCCATCAAGGACGGGCTGGCGGGACCACCCCTCCACTTT. Its translation is CAIKDGLAGPPLHF.

This clone has only a few counts. The chain employs TRBV7-9 and TRBJ1-3, with D perhaps matching TRBD1 (5 bases). Per the germline V gene, CDR1 is SEHNR and CDR2 is FQNEAQ (reference sequence). The CDR3 runs 16 residues. V gave up 4 bases and J gave up 0 bases, with 13 bases separating them. CDR3 sequence reads: CASSSSDRHSGNTIYF. The CDR3 nucleotides are TGTGCCAGCAGCTCGTCCGACAGACACTCTGGAAACACCATATATTTT.

Concerning this clone: One end of the junction varies from germline; a read error may be responsible. V usage is TRBV5-6 and J usage is TRBJ1-1; weak D call: TRBD1 (5 bases). The CDR3 is 13 residues long. In germline, CDR1 is SGHDT, CDR2 YYEEEE. CDR3 sequence: CASSLEGVQVFTF. CDR3 DNA: TGTGCCAGCAGCTTGGAAGGGGTGCAGGTATTCACCTTT.

The J gene is TRBJ2-1, the V gene TRBV30, with 7 bases that match TRBD2. The J segment lost 4 bases and the V segment lost 8 bases, leaving 11 bases of the junction unmatched. Germline V gene sequence: CDR1 GTSNPN, CDR2 SVGIG (reference sequence). The CDR3 has 14 residues. In DNA, the CDR3 is TGTGCCCACGGCGGGGCTAGCGGATACAATGAGCAGTTCTTC. Amino acids: CAHGGASGYNEQFF.

The chain uses TRBV15 and TRBJ1-5; 7 bases match TRBD1. Trimming removed 4 bases from V and 2 bases from J; junction bases left unmatched: 5. The CDR3 runs 15 residues. In germline, CDR1 is LNHNV, CDR2 YYDKDF (reference sequence). The CDR3 here is CATSIPGTGNQPQHF. In nucleotides, the CDR3 is TGTGCCACCAGCATCCCCGGGACAGGCAATCAGCCCCAGCATTTT. The variable domain in full, completed from reference TRBV15 and TRBJ1-5, reads DAMVIQNPRYQVTQFGKPVTLSCSQTLNHNVMYWYQQKSSQAPKLLFHYYDKDFNNEADTPDNFQSRRPNTSFCFLDIRSPGLGDTAMYLCATSIPGTGNQPQHFGDGTRLSIL.

This chain uses TRBV6-5 with TRBJ1-2; a weak D match, TRBD1 (6 bases). The CDR3 has 14 amino acids. V lost 7 bases to trimming and J lost 0 bases, with 12 bases between them. Germline V gene lookup returns CDR1 MNHEY and CDR2 SVGAGI. CDR3 protein: CASKQGQANYGYTF. CDR3 DNA: TGTGCCAGCAAGCAGGGGCAGGCTAACTATGGCTACACCTTC.

The chain links TRBV11-2 to TRBJ2-1, with 11 bases fitting TRBD2. Germline CDR1 and CDR2: SGHAT and FQNNGV. The J segment lost 4 bases and the V segment lost 5 bases, leaving 13 bases of the junction unmatched. This CDR3 contains 18 residues. DNA for the CDR3: TGTGCCAGCAGCCCCACCCCGAGACTAGCGGGGAGATACAATGAGCAGTTCTTC. Its protein product is CASSPTPRLAGRYNEQFF.

The V gene is TRBV11-3, the J gene TRBJ1-4; 7 bases are a match to TRBD1. This CDR3 is 15 amino acids long. Germline trimming cut 5 bases from V and 3 bases from J; bases unmatched to any gene: 6. Looked up from germline, CDR1 is SGHNT and CDR2 is YENEEA. CDR3 protein: CASSASGTANEKLFF. The CDR3 DNA sequence: TGTGCCAGCAGCGCCTCCGGGACAGCTAATGAAAAACTGTTTTTT. The variable domain in full, with the rest retrieved from reference TRBV11-3 and TRBJ1-4, is EAGVVQSPRYKIIEKKQPVAFWCNPISGHNTLYWYLQNLGQGPELLIRYENEEAVDDSQLPKDRFSAERLKGVDSTLKIQPAELGDSAVYLCASSASGTANEKLFFGSGTQLSVL.

This chain joins TRBV28 and TRBJ2-7; 11 bases match TRBD2. Trimming took 6 bases from V and 7 from J; bases not matched to a gene: 5. The CDR3 covers 13 residues. CDR1 and CDR2 from the germline V gene are MDHEN and SYDVKM. The CDR3 DNA reads TGTGCCAGCAGACATACTAGCGGGAGTGAGCAGTACTTC. Its translation is CASRHTSGSEQYF.

CDR3 residues: CASKEGTNEQYF. The CDR3 bases are TGTGCCAGCAAAGAGGGGACAAACGAGCAGTACTTC. This chain links TRBV27 with TRBJ2-7, with D tentatively TRBD1 (6 bases). CDR1 is MNHEY, CDR2 SMNVEV, per germline (reference sequence). The CDR3 totals 12 residues. Trimming cost V 7 bases and J 5 bases, with 12 bases left between them.

The chain carries TRBV7-2 and TRBJ2-1, with TRBD1 matching over 7 bases. The CDR3 is 15 residues long. Germline V CDR1 and CDR2: SGHTA, FQGNSA. J lost 0 bases, V lost 6 bases, and 5 bases had no gene match. Written as DNA, the CDR3 is TGTGCCAGCAGACAATCAGGGGGCTCCTACAATGAGCAGTTCTTC. It yields the protein CASRQSGGSYNEQFF.

V gene TRBV25-1 combines with J gene TRBJ2-7, with D maybe TRBD2 (5 bases). Germline V gene sequence: CDR1 MGHDK, CDR2 SYGVNS. V was clipped by 7 bases and J by 7 bases, with 11 bases between them. This CDR3 contains 11 residues. The CDR3 is CASNLPGEQYF. DNA of the CDR3: TGTGCCAGCAATCTTCCGGGGGAGCAGTACTTC.

Concerning this clone: One end of the junction is discordant with germline, which a read error may explain. The chain uses TRBV20-1 and TRBJ2-3; TRBD2 matches at 10 bases. Germline CDR1 DFQATT, CDR2 SNEGSKA (reference sequence). CDR3 size: 11 residues. The CDR3 protein is CSAGGRAGGTF. The DNA of the CDR3 is TGCAGTGCTGGGGGGCGAGCGGGGGGGACGTTT.

This clone was detected only once. The V call is TRBV18, the J call TRBJ1-2; a weak D match, TRBD1 (5 bases). This CDR3 contains 13 residues. Germline V gene lookup returns CDR1 KGHSH and CDR2 LQKENI. V was shortened by 0 bases and J by 3 bases, with 5 bases between the two germline ends. The CDR3 region has the DNA TGTGCCAGCTCACCACCAGGGGACTATGGCTACACCTTC. As protein: CASSPPGDYGYTF.

CDR3 in DNA: TGTGCCAGCAGCTTCCGGACAGGGATATACAATGAGCAGTTCTTC. It encodes CASSFRTGIYNEQFF. The chain couples TRBV7-2 to TRBJ2-1, with 8 positions matching TRBD1. Germline CDR1 reads SGHTA; CDR2 reads FQGNSA. V lost 3 bases and J lost 4; bases outside the gene matches: 5. The CDR3 spans 15 residues. Filled out from reference TRBV7-2 and TRBJ2-1, the complete variable domain reads GAGVSQSPSNKVTEKGKDVELRCDPISGHTALYWYRQSLGQGLEFLIYFQGNSAPDKSGLPSDRFSAERTGGSVSTLTIQRTQQEDSAVYLCASSFRTGIYNEQFFGPGTRLTVL.

This clone has a handful of counts. The rearrangement links TRBV30 to TRBJ2-3; 11 bases map to TRBD2. CDR3 length: 16 amino acids. Germline V gene sequence: CDR1 GTSNPN, CDR2 SVGIG (reference sequence). The ends lost 3 bases at V and 1 base at J; junction bases unmatched: 6. CDR3 sequence reads: CAWRVGTSGRTDTQYF. The CDR3, as DNA: TGTGCCTGGAGAGTTGGGACTAGCGGACGCACAGATACGCAGTATTTT.

DNA of the CDR3: TGTGCCTGGAGTGTACTAGCGGGAGGATATGAGCAGTTCTTC. This encodes CAWSVLAGGYEQFF. V gene TRBV30 combines with J gene TRBJ2-1, with 12 nucleotides matching TRBD2. Unmatched junction bases numbered 2, after V lost 0 bases and J lost 8 bases. The CDR3 runs 14 residues. CDR1 GTSNPN and CDR2 SVGIG come from the germline V gene (reference sequence).